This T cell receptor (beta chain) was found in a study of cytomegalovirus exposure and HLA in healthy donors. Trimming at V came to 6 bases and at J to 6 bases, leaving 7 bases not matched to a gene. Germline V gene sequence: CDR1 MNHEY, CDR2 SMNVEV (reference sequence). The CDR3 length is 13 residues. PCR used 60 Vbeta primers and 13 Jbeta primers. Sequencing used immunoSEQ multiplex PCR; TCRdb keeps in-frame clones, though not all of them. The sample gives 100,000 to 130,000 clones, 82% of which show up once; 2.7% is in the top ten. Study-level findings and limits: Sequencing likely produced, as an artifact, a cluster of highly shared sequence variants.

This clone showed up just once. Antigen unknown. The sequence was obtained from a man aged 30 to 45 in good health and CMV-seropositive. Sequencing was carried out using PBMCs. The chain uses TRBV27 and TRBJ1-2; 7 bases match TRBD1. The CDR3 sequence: CASSRDRVDGYTF. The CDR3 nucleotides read TGTGCCAGCAGCCGAGACAGGGTTGATGGCTACACCTTC.